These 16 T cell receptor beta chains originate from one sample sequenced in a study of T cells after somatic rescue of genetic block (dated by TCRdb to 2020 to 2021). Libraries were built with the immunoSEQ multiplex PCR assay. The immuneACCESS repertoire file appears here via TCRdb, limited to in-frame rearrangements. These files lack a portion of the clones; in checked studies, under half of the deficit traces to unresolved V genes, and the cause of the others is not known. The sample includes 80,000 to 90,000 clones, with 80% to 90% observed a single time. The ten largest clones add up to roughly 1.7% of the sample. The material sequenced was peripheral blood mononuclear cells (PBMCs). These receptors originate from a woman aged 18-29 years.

The DNA for the CDR3 is TGTGCCACCCACAGGGGGCGAGTTAATGAAAAACTGTTTTTT. Protein sequence: CATHRGRVNEKLFF. The genes are TRBV28 and TRBJ1-4; 9 nucleotides match TRBD1. Looked up from germline, CDR1 is MDHEN and CDR2 is SYDVKM. This CDR3 has 14 amino acids. The ends lost 10 bases at V and 4 bases at J; junction bases unmatched: 7.

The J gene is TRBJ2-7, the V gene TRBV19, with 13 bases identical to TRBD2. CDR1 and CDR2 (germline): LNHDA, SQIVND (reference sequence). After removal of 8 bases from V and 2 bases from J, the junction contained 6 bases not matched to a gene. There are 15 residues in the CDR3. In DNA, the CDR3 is TGTGCCAGTCAACGACTAGCGGGAGGCCCCTACGAGCAGTACTTC. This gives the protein CASQRLAGGPYEQYF.

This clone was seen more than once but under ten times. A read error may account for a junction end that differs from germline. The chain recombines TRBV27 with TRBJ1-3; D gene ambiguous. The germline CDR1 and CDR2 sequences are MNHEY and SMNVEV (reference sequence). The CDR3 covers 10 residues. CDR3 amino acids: CASSLGQLSF. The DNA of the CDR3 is TGTGCCAGCAGTTTAGGGCAGTTAAGTTTT.

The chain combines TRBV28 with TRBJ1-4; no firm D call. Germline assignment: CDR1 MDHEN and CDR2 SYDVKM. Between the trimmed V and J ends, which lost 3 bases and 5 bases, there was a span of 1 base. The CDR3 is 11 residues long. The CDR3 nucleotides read TGTGCCAGCAGTTTGAATGAAAAACTGTTTTTT. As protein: CASSLNEKLFF. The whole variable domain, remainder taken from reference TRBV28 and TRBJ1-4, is DVKVTQSSRYLVKRTGEKVFLECVQDMDHENMFWYRQDPGLGLRLIYFSYDVKMKEKGDIPEGYSVSREKKERFSLILESASTNQTSMYLCASSLNEKLFFGSGTQLSVL.

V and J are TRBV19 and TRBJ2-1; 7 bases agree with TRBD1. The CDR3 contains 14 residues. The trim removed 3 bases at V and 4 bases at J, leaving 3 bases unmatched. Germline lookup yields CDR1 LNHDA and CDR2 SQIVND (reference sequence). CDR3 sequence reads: CASSMGQPYNEQFF. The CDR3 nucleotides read TGTGCCAGTAGTATGGGACAGCCTTACAATGAGCAGTTCTTC.

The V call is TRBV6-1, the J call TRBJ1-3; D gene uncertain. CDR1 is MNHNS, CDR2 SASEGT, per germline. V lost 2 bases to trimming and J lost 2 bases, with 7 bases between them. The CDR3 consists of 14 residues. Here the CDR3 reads CASSEFRTGNTIYF. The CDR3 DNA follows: TGTGCCAGCAGTGAATTTCGAACTGGAAACACCATATATTTT.

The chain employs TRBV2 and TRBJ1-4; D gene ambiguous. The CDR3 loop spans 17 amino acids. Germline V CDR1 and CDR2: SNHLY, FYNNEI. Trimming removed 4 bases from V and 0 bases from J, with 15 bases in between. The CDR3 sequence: CASSGPMRRATNEKLFF. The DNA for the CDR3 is TGTGCCAGCAGTGGACCTATGCGGCGCGCAACTAATGAAAAACTGTTTTTT.

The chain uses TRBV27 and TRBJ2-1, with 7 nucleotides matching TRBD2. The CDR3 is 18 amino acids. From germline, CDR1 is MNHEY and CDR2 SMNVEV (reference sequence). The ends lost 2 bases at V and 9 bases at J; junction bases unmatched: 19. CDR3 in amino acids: CASSLGPFLGGPSSEQFF. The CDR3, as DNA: TGTGCCAGCAGTTTAGGCCCTTTTTTGGGAGGGCCCTCGAGTGAGCAGTTCTTC.

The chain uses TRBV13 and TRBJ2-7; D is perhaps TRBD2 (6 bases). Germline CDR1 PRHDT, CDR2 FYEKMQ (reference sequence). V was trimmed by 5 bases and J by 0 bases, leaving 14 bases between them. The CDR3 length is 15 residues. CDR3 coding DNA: TGTGCCAGCAGCCCTACGGGGGAAAGCTCCTACGAGCAGTACTTC. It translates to CASSPTGESSYEQYF.

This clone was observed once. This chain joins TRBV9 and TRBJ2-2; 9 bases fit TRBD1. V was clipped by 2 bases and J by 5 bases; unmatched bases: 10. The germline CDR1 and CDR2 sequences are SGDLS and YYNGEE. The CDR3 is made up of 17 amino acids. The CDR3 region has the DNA TGTGCCAGCAGCGTCCCCTCCGGGACAGGGTATACCGGGGAGCTGTTTTTT. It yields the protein CASSVPSGTGYTGELFF. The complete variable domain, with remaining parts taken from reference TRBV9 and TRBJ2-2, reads DSGVTQTPKHLITATGQRVTLRCSPRSGDLSVYWYQQSLDQGLQFLIQYYNGEERAKGNILERFSAQQFPDLHSELNLSSLELGDSALYFCASSVPSGTGYTGELFFGEGSRLTVL.

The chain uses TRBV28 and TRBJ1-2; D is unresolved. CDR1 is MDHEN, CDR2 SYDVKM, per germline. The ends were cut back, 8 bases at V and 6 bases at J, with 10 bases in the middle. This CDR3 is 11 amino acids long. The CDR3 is CASRGADGYTF. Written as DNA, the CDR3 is TGTGCCAGCCGGGGAGCGGATGGCTACACCTTC.

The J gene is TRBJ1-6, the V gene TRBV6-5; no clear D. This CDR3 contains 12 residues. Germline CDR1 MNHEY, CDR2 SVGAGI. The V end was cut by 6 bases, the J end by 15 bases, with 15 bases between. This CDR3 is CASSPGGRFLHF. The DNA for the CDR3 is TGTGCCAGCAGCCCCGGAGGCCGTTTCCTCCACTTT.

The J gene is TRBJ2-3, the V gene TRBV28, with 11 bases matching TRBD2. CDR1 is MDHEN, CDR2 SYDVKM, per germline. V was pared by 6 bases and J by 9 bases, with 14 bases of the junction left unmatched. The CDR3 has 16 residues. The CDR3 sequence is CASSLLGTSGDETQYF. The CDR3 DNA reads TGTGCCAGCAGCCTACTCGGGACTAGCGGAGATGAGACGCAGTATTTT. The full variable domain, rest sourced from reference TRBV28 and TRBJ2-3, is DVKVTQSSRYLVKRTGEKVFLECVQDMDHENMFWYRQDPGLGLRLIYFSYDVKMKEKGDIPEGYSVSREKKERFSLILESASTNQTSMYLCASSLLGTSGDETQYFGPGTRLTVL.

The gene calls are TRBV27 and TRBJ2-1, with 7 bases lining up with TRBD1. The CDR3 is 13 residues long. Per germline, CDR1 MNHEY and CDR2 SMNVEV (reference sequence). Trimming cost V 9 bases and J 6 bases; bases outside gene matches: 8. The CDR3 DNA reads TGTGCCAGTAGACAGGGTCGAGTCAATGAGCAGTTCTTC. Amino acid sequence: CASRQGRVNEQFF.

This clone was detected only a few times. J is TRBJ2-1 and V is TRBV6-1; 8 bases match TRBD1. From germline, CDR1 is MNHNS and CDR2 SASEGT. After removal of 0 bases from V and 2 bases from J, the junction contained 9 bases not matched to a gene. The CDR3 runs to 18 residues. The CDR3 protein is CASSEADRGTGPYNEQFF. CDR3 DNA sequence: TGTGCCAGCAGTGAAGCGGATCGAGGGACAGGTCCCTACAATGAGCAGTTCTTC.

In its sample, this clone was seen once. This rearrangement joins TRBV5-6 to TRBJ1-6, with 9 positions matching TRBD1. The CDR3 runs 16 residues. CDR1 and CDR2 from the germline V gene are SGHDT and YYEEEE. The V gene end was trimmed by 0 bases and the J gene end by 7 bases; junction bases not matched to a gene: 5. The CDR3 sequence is CASSLEGQGRNSPLHF. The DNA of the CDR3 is TGTGCCAGCAGCTTGGAGGGACAGGGACGGAATTCACCCCTCCACTTT.